This record looks at one T cell receptor (beta chain) sequence and its context. Its antigen specificity is not known. There are no base qualities to consult, and no much larger clone falls within one base. The data were taken from a study of CD8+CD57+ T cells in acquired aplastic anemia (dated by TCRdb to the late 2010s). About the full investigation: Extracted DNA from sorted CD4+ and CD8+ cells averaged approximately 3.4 ug, ranging from roughly 0.2 to 30 ug. A CD8+CD57+ expansion meant a frequency higher than the mean frequency seen in healthy subjects. The paper's findings and limits, for the study overall: CD8+ Simpson's diversity did not differ significantly between patients and healthy controls (P=0.060). Twenty-nine CD8+ CDR3 sequences were shared between patients and controls but appeared highly expressed in patients and within their immunodominant clones.

Genomic DNA served as template for TCR beta VDJ combination and CDR3 sequence profiling. TCR repertoire sequencing was run on an Illumina HiSeq 2000. As for the authors' bioinformatics: Repertoire assessment relied on Simpson's diversity index, CDR3 size and DJ length profiles, and TRBV/TRBJ rearrangement plots. Whichever DNA sequence was most abundant in the deep sequencing data was defined as the immunodominant clone. CDR3 amino acid sequences were screened for sharing across subjects and were compared with published repertoires and the VDJdb database. The public sequencing data were trimmed at Q25 with fastp and processed into clonotypes with MiXCR by TCRdb, which kept only in-frame beta chains. Rows merge per CDR3 protein into single entries with the most common DNA and genes. The V and J calls and clone size come from TCRdb's table, not from the authors' own analysis. For this sample there are 150,000 or so distinct CDR3 sequences; about 48% appear just once. The ten biggest clones cover about 31% of the sample.

Flow cytometry had shown CD8+CD57+ cell expansion in the patients selected for sequencing. Every patient had severe acquired aplastic anemia, diagnosed using the International Study of Aplastic Anemia and Agranulocytosis and Camitta criteria. No therapy had been received by the patients at the time of blood sampling. The study deep-sequenced TCR repertoires of sorted CD4+ and CD8+ blood T cells from severe aplastic anemia patients and healthy subjects. Patients were enrolled under clinicaltrials.gov protocols 00001620, 01623167, 00001397, 00071045, 00081523 and 00961064 in the USA. Ficoll-Paque density gradient centrifugation was used to isolate peripheral blood mononuclear cells. Before DNA extraction, CD4+ and CD8+ T cells were sorted by FACS or by magnetic beads. The CDR3 goes from the cysteine to the phenylalanine over 15 residues. Of all the DNA, just the CDR3 is kept, 45 bases in frame from base 1. CDR1 and CDR2, per the germline V gene (reference sequence), are MNHEY and SMNVEV. V gives up 2 bases and J gives up 2 bases, and the segment between their germline ends measures 12 bases.

The sequenced material came from sorted CD4+, CD8+, or CD8+CD57+ T cells (not recorded which) from PBMCs. This sequence originates from a human donor with aplastic anemia. In this chain, TRBV27 is recombined with TRBJ1-2, and TRBD1 may be the D gene, going by 5 matching bases. CDR3 protein: CASSLQGTANYGYTF. The DNA is TGTGCCAGCAGTTTACAAGGGACTGCCAACTATGGCTACACCTTC.